One and the same sample provided the 19 T cell receptor beta chains below, sequenced in a study of cytomegalovirus exposure and HLA in healthy donors (dated 2017 in TCRdb). Library preparation employed the immunoSEQ multiplex PCR assay. A mixture of 60 forward primers for TCR Vbeta segments and 13 reverse primers for TCR Jbeta segments was used in the multiplex PCR. In its TCRdb copy, this immuneACCESS table keeps in-frame sequences only and misses some clones. Where compared with another copy, unresolved V genes explain less than half of these, and the others have no known cause. The sample yields 180,000 or so clones; 75% to 90% were counted once. Around 1.4% of the sample is held by the ten biggest clonotypes. The specimen was PBMCs. The receptors stem from a girl aged 5-17 years in good health and CMV-seropositive.

This clone was found a few times. The chain employs TRBV5-4 and TRBJ1-5, with D tentatively TRBD1 (5 bases). Looked up from germline, CDR1 is SGHNT and CDR2 is YYREEE (reference sequence). V shed 0 bases and J shed 7 bases, with 11 bases lying between them. The CDR3 loop spans 14 amino acids. The DNA of the CDR3 is TGTGCCAGCAGCTTGGATGGGGGGAGGCAGCCCCAGCATTTT. Residues: CASSLDGGRQPQHF.

The genes are TRBV19 and TRBJ2-5, with 7 bases aligning to TRBD2. The ends lost 1 base at V and 5 bases at J; junction bases unmatched: 13. This CDR3 is built from 17 residues. Germline assignment: CDR1 LNHDA and CDR2 SQIVND (reference sequence). The CDR3 region is CASSIVSRYGGSETQYF. CDR3 DNA: TGTGCCAGTAGTATAGTCAGTAGGTACGGGGGGTCGGAGACCCAGTACTTC.

The rearrangement joins TRBV30 to TRBJ2-1; TRBD2 matches at 11 bases. The CDR3 covers 18 residues. CDR1 is GTSNPN and CDR2 is SVGIG in the germline V gene (reference sequence). The V segment lost 3 bases and the J segment 2 bases; nucleotides outside the gene matches: 12. The CDR3 DNA reads as TGTGCCTGGAGCACCGGTAGCGGGAGGGCCGACCCCTACAATGAGCAGTTCTTC. This gives the protein CAWSTGSGRADPYNEQFF.

The chain carries TRBV30 and TRBJ1-4; D uncertain. The CDR3 totals 14 residues. Deletions cut 7 bases from V and 13 bases from J, with 25 bases between. CDR1 is GTSNPN and CDR2 is SVGIG in the germline V gene (reference sequence). CDR3 amino acids: CALRPPVMGGALFF. DNA of the CDR3: TGTGCCTTACGACCTCCGGTGATGGGAGGAGCACTGTTTTTT.

This clone turned up a few times. This specimen includes other DNA sequences encoding the same CDR3. This chain joins TRBV29-1 and TRBJ2-7; 10 nucleotides align to TRBD2. CDR1 and CDR2 (germline): SQVTM, ANQGSEA. J lost 0 bases, V lost 6 bases, and 2 bases had no gene match. CDR3 size: 13 residues. The CDR3 is CSVASGSSYEQYF. CDR3 bases: TGCAGCGTAGCTAGCGGGAGCTCCTACGAGCAGTACTTC.

The chain has TRBV30 and TRBJ1-1; D gene unclear. Trimming removed 5 bases at V and 2 bases at J, with 12 bases between. Germline CDR1 GTSNPN, CDR2 SVGIG (reference sequence). This CDR3 is 13 amino acids long. The CDR3 DNA sequence: TGTGCCTGGGATATGCAGGTAAACACTGAAGCTTTCTTT. It yields the protein CAWDMQVNTEAFF.

This chain joins TRBV7-9 and TRBJ2-5, with D possibly TRBD1 on 5 matching bases. This CDR3 spans 15 amino acids. V was cut by 0 bases and J by 11 bases, with 19 bases left in between. Germline-derived CDR1 and CDR2 are SEHNR and FQNEAQ (reference sequence). The CDR3 protein is CASSLASTAQGEQYF. The DNA for the CDR3 is TGTGCCAGCAGCTTAGCATCCACGGCCCAGGGTGAGCAGTACTTC. Variable domain in full (rest from reference TRBV7-9 and TRBJ2-5): DTGVSQNPRHKITKRGQNVTFRCDPISEHNRLYWYRQTLGQGPEFLTYFQNEAQLEKSRLLSDRFSAERPKGSFSTLEIQRTEQGDSAMYLCASSLASTAQGEQYFGPGTRLLVL.

The table lists this clone with a count of one. The V call is TRBV10-3, the J call TRBJ1-3; no clear D gene. This CDR3 has 14 residues. The V gene's germline CDR1 is ENHRY and CDR2 SYGVKD. The V end was cut by 6 bases, the J end by 0 bases, with 9 bases between. CDR3 sequence: CAISPYTSGNTIYF. DNA of the CDR3: TGTGCCATCAGCCCGTACACCTCTGGAAACACCATATATTTT.

There are a few counts of this clone. The J gene is TRBJ1-4, the V gene TRBV7-2, with TRBD1 as a possible D gene (6 bases). With 6 bases removed from V and 6 bases from J, the gap between germline ends came to 17 bases. This CDR3 contains 15 residues. CDR1 is SGHTA and CDR2 is FQGNSA in the germline V gene. The CDR3 sequence: CASRGGGRVHEKLFF. The CDR3 DNA reads TGTGCCAGCAGAGGGGGGGGCAGGGTTCATGAAAAACTGTTTTTT.

The chain uses TRBV27 and TRBJ1-1, with D unresolved. The ends were cut back, 8 bases at V and 2 bases at J, with 30 bases in the middle. The CDR3 runs 19 residues. Germline V gene sequence: CDR1 MNHEY, CDR2 SMNVEV (reference sequence). In DNA form, the CDR3 reads TGTGCCAGCTACCGACGGCACTACGGGGTATCCGATCACAACACTGAAGCTTTCTTT. It translates to CASYRRHYGVSDHNTEAFF.

The chain recombines TRBV5-1 with TRBJ2-3; D unclear. V was clipped by 0 bases and J by 0 bases, with 8 bases between them. The CDR3 has 15 residues. CDR1 is SGHRS, CDR2 YFSETQ, per germline. CDR3 bases: TGCGCCAGCAGCTTGGTTCCAGGCAGCACAGATACGCAGTATTTT. Its protein product is CASSLVPGSTDTQYF.

This rearrangement joins TRBV6-6 to TRBJ1-1; possible D gene TRBD1, 5 bases. There are 13 residues in the CDR3. CDR1 and CDR2 (germline): MNHNY, SVGAGI (reference sequence). The V end lost 6 bases, the J end lost 8 bases, and 16 bases lay between the germline ends. CDR3 in DNA: TGTGCCAGCAGACCAACCGAGACAGTAGAAGCTTTCTTT. It is translated as CASRPTETVEAFF.

The chain is built from TRBV27 and TRBJ1-5, with D maybe TRBD1 (6 bases). V dropped 6 bases and J dropped 7 bases, with 16 bases sitting between them. The V gene's germline CDR1 is MNHEY and CDR2 SMNVEV (reference sequence). The CDR3 sequence is 14 residues long. The DNA of the CDR3 is TGTGCCAGCAGAATACTTGGGGGCGGGCAGCCCCAGCATTTT. Residues: CASRILGGGQPQHF.

The rearrangement links TRBV5-6 to TRBJ2-3; no firm D call. Trimming took off 3 bases at V and 4 bases at J, with 6 bases between the two ends. The CDR3 totals 12 residues. Germline CDR1 reads SGHDT; CDR2 reads YYEEEE. CDR3 DNA: TGTGCCAGCAGCTCCTACGCAGATACGCAGTATTTT. Its translation is CASSSYADTQYF.

As concerns this clone: A read error may account for a junction end that differs from germline. The V gene is TRBV5-5, the J gene TRBJ1-2; 7 nucleotides align to TRBD1. CDR1 and CDR2 from the germline V gene are SGHKS and YYEKEE (reference sequence). The CDR3 has 13 amino acids. As DNA, the CDR3 is TGTGCCAGCAGGTTGGACAGGAACTATGGCTACACCTTC. The encoded protein is CASRLDRNYGYTF.

This clone was seen once. The gene calls are TRBV14 and TRBJ2-1; 8 bases fit TRBD2. CDR1 and CDR2 from the germline V gene are SGHDN and FVKESK. V was pared by 6 bases and J by 6 bases, with 22 bases of the junction left unmatched. The CDR3 has 19 residues. The DNA for the CDR3 is TGTGCCAGCAGACGAAGTCGAACTAGGGGGGGACTAGAGAGCAATGAGCAGTTCTTC. It translates to CASRRSRTRGGLESNEQFF. The variable domain in full, completed from reference TRBV14 and TRBJ2-1, reads EAGVTQFPSHSVIEKGQTVTLRCDPISGHDNLYWYRRVMGKEIKFLLHFVKESKQDESGMPNNRFLAERTGGTYSTLKVQPAELEDSGVYFCASRRSRTRGGLESNEQFFGPGTRLTVL.

The gene calls are TRBV12-5 and TRBJ2-1; a weak D match, TRBD2 (6 bases). The V gene's germline CDR1 is LGHNT and CDR2 FRNRAP. Trimming stripped 7 bases from V and 2 bases from J, with 18 bases between. This CDR3 has 16 amino acids. CDR3: CASVPGQEGPYNEQFF. CDR3 sequence (DNA): TGTGCTAGTGTCCCAGGTCAGGAGGGCCCCTACAATGAGCAGTTCTTC.

Remarks on this clone: The junction departs from the called germline gene at one end, perhaps through a read error. The J gene is TRBJ2-3, the V gene TRBV7-9, with TRBD2 matching 10 bases. This CDR3 spans 14 amino acids. Germline CDR1 is SEHNR and CDR2 is FQNEAQ (reference sequence). The CDR3 DNA reads as TGTGCCAGCAGCCTAGCGGGAGCGGGAGATACGCAGTATTTT. Protein product: CASSLAGAGDTQYF.

The chain is built from TRBV4-2 and TRBJ2-7; 11 nucleotides line up with TRBD2. This CDR3 has 15 residues. The germline V gene has CDR1 LGHNA and CDR2 YNFKEQ. Unmatched junction bases numbered 5, after V lost 2 bases and J lost 5 bases. Here the CDR3 reads CASSQSSGRPDEQYF. CDR3 nucleotide sequence: TGTGCCAGCAGCCAATCTAGCGGGAGGCCGGACGAGCAGTACTTC.